This TCR beta chain was observed in a study of cytomegalovirus exposure and HLA in healthy donors. Regarding the study as a whole: Using the classifier, cytomegalovirus status was reportedly diagnosed with high specificity and sensitivity.

Everyone who donated was a healthy bone marrow donor. With 60 Vbeta and 13 Jbeta primers, the PCR was carried out. Generated by immunoSEQ multiplex PCR, the TCRdb table keeps only in-frame clones and is missing some. In the table there are some 150,000 clones, 75% of which are singletons. Per germline, CDR1 KGHSH and CDR2 LQKENI. J lost 2 bases, V lost 2 bases, and 9 bases had no gene match. The CDR3 runs 17 residues. For this clone: As yet, its antigen is unknown.

The chain has TRBV18 and TRBJ1-3; TRBD1 matches at 7 bases. Sequencing used PBMCs. The clonotype was recovered from a middle-aged man in good health and CMV-seronegative. The CDR3 nucleotides are TGTGCCAGCTCACCATACAGGGGATCGGGTACTGGAAACACCATATATTTT. Translated: CASSPYRGSGTGNTIYF.